Here is one T cell receptor (beta chain) with its context. Its antigen is still unknown. This sample was taken from a study of T cells after yellow fever vaccination. Deletions cut 5 bases from V and 0 bases from J, with 8 bases between. CDR3 length: 13 residues. CDR1 and CDR2 from the germline V gene are DFQATT and SNEGSKA (reference sequence). Generation of TCR cDNA used 5'RACE template switching (which added a universal primer site and UMIs). TCRdb re-called the 5' RACE reads with MiXCR, one entry per CDR3 protein. The sample records 620,000 or so distinct CDR3 sequences, over 9% being singletons. Notes on the study in general: There was a small share of clonotypes that showed up in both the CD4 and CD8 compartments. Primary-vaccination clones mostly resurfaced post-booster (just under 98% CD4, about 87% CD8).

The sequence derives from a man aged 25-45 years who received the YFV17D yellow fever vaccine. The sample here was PBMCs, taken on the day of the yellow fever booster vaccination. This sequence joins TRBV20-1 and TRBJ2-1; D possibly corresponds to TRBD2 (5 bases). CDR3 region: CSAHRDSYNEQFF. As DNA, the CDR3 is TGCAGTGCTCACCGGGACTCCTACAATGAGCAGTTCTTC.